This TCR beta chain was identified during a study of T cells in Graves' hyperthyroidism and ophthalmopathy. Amplified TCR beta CDR3 regions derived from RNA transcripts. HTBI primers were the set used in a first-round RT-PCR of the TCR CDR3. TCRdb processed the multiplex PCR reads anew with MiXCR; each CDR3 protein has one entry. The sample gives roughly 400,000 distinct CDR3 sequences, about 25% of which show up once; more than 60% is in the top ten. Study-wide points: Patients with ophthalmopathy were separated from those with stable hyperthyroidism by a 13 V-J model. Ophthalmopathy got predicted by the model a median approximately 6 months before its onset.

The CDR3 extends over 15 amino acids. The germline V and J ends were trimmed by 6 bases and 8 bases, with 17 bases remaining between them. About this clonotype: Its antigen remains unidentified.

The receptor's source is a man between 45 and 60 years old with Graves' hyperthyroidism. Input material: blood. The chain is built from TRBV12-3 or TRBV12-4 and TRBJ1-6; D remains unclear. CDR3 protein: CASRRSGSRHSPLHF. CDR3 DNA: TGTGCCAGCAGGAGGAGCGGCTCCAGACATTCACCCCTCCACTTT.